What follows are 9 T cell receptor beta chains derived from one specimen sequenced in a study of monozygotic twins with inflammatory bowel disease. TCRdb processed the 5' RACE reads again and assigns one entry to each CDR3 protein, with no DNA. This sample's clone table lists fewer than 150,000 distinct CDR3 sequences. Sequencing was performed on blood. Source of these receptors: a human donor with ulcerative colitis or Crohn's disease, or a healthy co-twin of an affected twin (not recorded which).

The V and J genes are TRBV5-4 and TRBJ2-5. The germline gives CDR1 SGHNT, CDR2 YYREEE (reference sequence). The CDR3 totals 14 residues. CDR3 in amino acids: CASSLVGSIETQYF.

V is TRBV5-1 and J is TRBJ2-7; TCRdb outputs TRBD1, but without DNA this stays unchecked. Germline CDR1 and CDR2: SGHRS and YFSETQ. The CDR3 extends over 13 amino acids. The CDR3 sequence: CASSQTGTYEQYF.

The CDR3 is CAWRLGQGARETQYF. The chain uses TRBV30 and TRBJ2-5; TCRdb returns TRBD1, unconfirmable since there is no DNA. The germline V gene has CDR1 GTSNPN and CDR2 SVGIG (reference sequence). This CDR3 is built from 15 residues.

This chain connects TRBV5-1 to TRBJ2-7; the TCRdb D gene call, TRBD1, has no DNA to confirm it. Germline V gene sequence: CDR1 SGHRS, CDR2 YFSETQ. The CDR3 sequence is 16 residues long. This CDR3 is CASSLGWGSGAYEQYF.

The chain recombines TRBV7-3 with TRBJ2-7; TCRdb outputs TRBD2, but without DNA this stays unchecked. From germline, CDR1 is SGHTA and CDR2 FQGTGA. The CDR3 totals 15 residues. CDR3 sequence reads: CASSFGAGGTYEQYF.

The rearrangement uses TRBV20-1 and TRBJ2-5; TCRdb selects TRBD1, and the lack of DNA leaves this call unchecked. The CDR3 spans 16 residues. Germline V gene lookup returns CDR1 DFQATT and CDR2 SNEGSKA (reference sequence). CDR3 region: CSASQAAGVYQETQYF.

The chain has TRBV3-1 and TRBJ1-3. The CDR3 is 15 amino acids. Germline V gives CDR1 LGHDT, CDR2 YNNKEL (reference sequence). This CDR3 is CASSQGRTSGNTIYF.

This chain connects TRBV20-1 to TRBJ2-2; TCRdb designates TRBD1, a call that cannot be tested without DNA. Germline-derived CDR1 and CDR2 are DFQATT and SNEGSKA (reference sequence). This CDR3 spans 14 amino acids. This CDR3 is CSARGQGAHWELFF.

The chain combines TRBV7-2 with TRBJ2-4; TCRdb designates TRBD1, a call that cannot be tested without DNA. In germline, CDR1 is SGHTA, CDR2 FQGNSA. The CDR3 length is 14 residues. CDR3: CASSPAGIKNIQYF.